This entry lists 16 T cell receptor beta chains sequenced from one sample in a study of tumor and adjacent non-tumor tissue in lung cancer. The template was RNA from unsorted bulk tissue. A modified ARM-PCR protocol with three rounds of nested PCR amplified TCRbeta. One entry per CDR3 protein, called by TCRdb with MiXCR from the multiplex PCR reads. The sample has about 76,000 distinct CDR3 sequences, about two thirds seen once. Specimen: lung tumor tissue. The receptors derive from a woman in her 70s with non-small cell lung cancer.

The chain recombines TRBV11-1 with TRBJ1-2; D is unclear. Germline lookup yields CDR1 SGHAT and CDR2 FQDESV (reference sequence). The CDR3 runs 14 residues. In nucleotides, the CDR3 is TGTACGAGCAGTCACTCGGGAGTTCGCTATGGCTACACCTTC. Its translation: CTSSHSGVRYGYTF.

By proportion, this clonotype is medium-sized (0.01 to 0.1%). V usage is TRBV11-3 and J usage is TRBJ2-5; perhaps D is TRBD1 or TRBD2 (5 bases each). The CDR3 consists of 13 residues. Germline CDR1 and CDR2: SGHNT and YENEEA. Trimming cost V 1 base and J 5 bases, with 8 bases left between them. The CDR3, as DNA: TGTGCCAGCAGCTTAGGCGAGGGGGAGACCCAGTACTTC. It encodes CASSLGEGETQYF. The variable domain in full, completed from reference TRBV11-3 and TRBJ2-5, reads EAGVVQSPRYKIIEKKQPVAFWCNPISGHNTLYWYLQNLGQGPELLIRYENEEAVDDSQLPKDRFSAERLKGVDSTLKIQPAELGDSAVYLCASSLGEGETQYFGPGTRLLVL.

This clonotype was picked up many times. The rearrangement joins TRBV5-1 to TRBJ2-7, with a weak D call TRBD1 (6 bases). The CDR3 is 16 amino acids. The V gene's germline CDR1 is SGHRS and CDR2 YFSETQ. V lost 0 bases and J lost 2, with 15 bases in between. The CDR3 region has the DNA TGCGCCAGCAGCTTGGCCCCAGGGGATATCGCCTACGAGCAGTACTTC. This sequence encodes CASSLAPGDIAYEQYF.

This CDR3 is CSGHLAKRRTDTQYF. In nucleotides, the CDR3 is TGCAGCGGCCATCTAGCAAAACGAAGAACAGATACGCAGTATTTT. The chain recombines TRBV29-1 with TRBJ2-3; a weak D match, TRBD2 (5 bases). V was clipped by 7 bases and J by 3 bases, with 20 bases between them. CDR3 length equals 15 residues. The germline V gene encodes CDR1 SQVTM and CDR2 ANQGSEA.

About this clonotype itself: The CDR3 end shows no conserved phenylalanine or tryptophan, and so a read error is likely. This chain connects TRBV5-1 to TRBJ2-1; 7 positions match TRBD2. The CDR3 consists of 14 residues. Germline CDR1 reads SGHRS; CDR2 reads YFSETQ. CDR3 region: CATSSGTTYSEQFL. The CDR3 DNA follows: TGCGCCACTTCATCCGGGACTACGTACAGTGAGCAGTTCCTC.

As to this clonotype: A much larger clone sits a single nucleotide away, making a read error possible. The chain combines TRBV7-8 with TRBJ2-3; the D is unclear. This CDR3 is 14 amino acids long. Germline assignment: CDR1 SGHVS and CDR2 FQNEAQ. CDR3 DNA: TGTGCCAGCAGCGGTGGGGATAGCACAGATATGCAGTATTTT. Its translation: CASSGGDSTDMQYF.

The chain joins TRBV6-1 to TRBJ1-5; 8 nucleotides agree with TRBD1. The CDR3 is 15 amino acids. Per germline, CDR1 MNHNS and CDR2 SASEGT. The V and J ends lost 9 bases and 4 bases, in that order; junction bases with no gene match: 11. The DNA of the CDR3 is TGTGCCAGGAAACGTACAGGGGGAAGTAATCAGCCCCAGCATTTT. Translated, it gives CARKRTGGSNQPQHF.

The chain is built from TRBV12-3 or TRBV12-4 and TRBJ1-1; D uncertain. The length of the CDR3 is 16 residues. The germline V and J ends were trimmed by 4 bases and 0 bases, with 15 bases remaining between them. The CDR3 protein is CASSYPRIGLNTEAFF. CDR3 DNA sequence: TGTGCCAGCAGTTACCCCCGGATAGGTTTGAACACTGAAGCTTTCTTT.

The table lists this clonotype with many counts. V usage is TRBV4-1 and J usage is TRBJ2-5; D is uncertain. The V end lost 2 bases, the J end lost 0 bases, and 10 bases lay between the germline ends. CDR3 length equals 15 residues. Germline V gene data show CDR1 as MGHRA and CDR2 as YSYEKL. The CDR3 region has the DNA TGCGCCAGCAGCCAATCTAGTCCTAACCAAGAGACCCAGTACTTC. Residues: CASSQSSPNQETQYF.

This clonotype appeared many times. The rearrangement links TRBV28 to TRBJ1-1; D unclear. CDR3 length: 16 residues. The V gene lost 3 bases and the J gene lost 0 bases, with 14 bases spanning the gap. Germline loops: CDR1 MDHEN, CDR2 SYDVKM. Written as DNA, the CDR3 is TGTGCCAGCAGTTTTTCCAGCGCCGGGATGAACACTGAAGCTTTCTTT. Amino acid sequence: CASSFSSAGMNTEAFF.

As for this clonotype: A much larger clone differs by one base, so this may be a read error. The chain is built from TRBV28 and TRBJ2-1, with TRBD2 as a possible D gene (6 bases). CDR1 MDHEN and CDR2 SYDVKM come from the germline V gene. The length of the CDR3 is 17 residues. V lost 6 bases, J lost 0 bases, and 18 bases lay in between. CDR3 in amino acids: CASSSSAGANSYNEQFF. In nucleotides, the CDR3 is TGTGCCAGCAGCTCATCAGCGGGCGCGAACTCCTACAATGAGCAGTTCTTC.

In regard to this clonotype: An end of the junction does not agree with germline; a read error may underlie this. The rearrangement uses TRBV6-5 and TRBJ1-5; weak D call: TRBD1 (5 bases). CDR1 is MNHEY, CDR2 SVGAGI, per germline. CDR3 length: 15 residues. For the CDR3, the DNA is TGTGCCAGTAGTTACTTGACGCAGGGCAATCAGCCTCAGCATTTT. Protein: CASSYLTQGNQPQHF.

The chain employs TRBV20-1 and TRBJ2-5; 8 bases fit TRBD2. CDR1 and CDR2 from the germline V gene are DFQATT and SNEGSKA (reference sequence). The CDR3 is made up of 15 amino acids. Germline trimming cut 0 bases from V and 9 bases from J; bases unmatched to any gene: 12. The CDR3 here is CSARDAGLESEAQYF. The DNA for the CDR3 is TGCAGTGCTAGAGACGCGGGACTAGAGTCTGAGGCCCAGTACTTC.

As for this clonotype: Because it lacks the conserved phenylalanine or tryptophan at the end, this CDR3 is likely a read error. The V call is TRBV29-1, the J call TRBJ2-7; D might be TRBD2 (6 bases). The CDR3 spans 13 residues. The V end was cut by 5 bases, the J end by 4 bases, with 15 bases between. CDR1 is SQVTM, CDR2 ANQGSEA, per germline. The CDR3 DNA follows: TGCAGCGTTCGAGAGACTAGACAGTACGAGCAGTACATC. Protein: CSVRETRQYEQYI.

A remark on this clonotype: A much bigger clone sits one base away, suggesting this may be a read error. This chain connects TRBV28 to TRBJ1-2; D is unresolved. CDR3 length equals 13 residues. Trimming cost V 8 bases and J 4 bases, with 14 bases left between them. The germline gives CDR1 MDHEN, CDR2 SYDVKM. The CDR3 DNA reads TGTGCCAGCGTAGGCGGCATGGTCTATGGCTACACCTTC. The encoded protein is CASVGGMVYGYTF.

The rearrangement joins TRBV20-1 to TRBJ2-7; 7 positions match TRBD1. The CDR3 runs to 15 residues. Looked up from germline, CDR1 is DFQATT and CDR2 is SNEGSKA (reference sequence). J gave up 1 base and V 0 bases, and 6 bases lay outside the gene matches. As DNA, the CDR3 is TGCAGTGCTAGAGATCTGGCAGGGGGTTCCTACGAGCAGTACTTC. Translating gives CSARDLAGGSYEQYF.